Listed below are T cell receptor beta chains from one sample, sequenced in a study of blood T cell repertoires in COVID-19. Sequenced by immunoSEQ multiplex PCR; TCRdb stores in-frame clones only, minus some. The sample shows hundreds of thousands of clones, approximately 90% of them seen only once. The sample comprised PBMCs or T cells enriched from blood (not recorded which). All receptors derive from a man between 18 and 29 years old who had recovered from COVID-19. Each CDR3 is given with its conserved first and last residue. D genes are given only for firm matches. Clone size is not always given. Where it is, it says once, few, many or a class for expanded clones.

v_gene,j_gene,len,abundance,d_gene,CDR3aa,CDR3nt
TRBV10-2,TRBJ2-3,15,-,TRBD2,CASSGLAGSTDTQYF,TGCGCCAGCAGTGGACTAGCGGGGAGCACAGATACGCAGTATTTT
TRBV24-1,TRBJ2-2,14,-,-,CATEQGSGTGELFF,TGTGCCACCGAACAGGGTAGCGGGACCGGGGAGCTGTTTTTT
TRBV12-3/TRBV12-4,TRBJ1-1,12,once,TRBD1,CASSGQGSEAFF,TGTGCCAGCAGTGGACAGGGGTCTGAAGCTTTCTTT
TRBV28,TRBJ2-7,15,-,-,CASSPNTGFAYEQYF,TGTGCCAGCAGTCCTAATACAGGATTTGCCTACGAGCAGTACTTC
TRBV19,TRBJ1-3,15,-,-,CASSMNRANRNTIYF,TGTGCCAGTAGTATGAACAGGGCGAATAGAAACACCATATATTTT
TRBV9,TRBJ1-4,14,-,-,CASSVGGTNEKLFF,TGTGCCAGCAGCGTAGGAGGGACTAATGAAAAACTGTTTTTT
TRBV5-6,TRBJ2-6,14,-,-,CASSLGARANVLTF,TGTGCCAGCAGCTTGGGTGCTAGGGCCAACGTCCTGACTTTC
TRBV28,TRBJ1-6,13,-,-,CATTAGLGSPLHF,TGTGCCACCACTGCAGGACTGGGTTCACCCCTCCACTTT
TRBV14,TRBJ2-2,15,once,-,CASSQVTYGTGELFF,TGTGCCAGCAGCCAAGTAACTTACGGGACCGGGGAGCTGTTTTTT
TRBV6-5,TRBJ2-5,15,-,TRBD1,CASSPGQISQETQYF,TGTGCCAGCAGTCCGGGACAGATAAGTCAAGAGACCCAGTACTTC
TRBV12-5,TRBJ2-5,18,-,TRBD2,CASGSDGTSGRLQETQYF,TGTGCTAGTGGTTCGGACGGGACTAGCGGGAGACTCCAAGAGACCCAGTACTTC
TRBV12-5,TRBJ1-5,18,once,-,CASGLVVLGLRSNQPQHF,TGTGCTAGTGGTTTGGTAGTTTTGGGGCTTCGCAGCAATCAGCCCCAGCATTTT
TRBV29-1,TRBJ1-2,13,-,-,CSVGEGMAYGYTF,TGCAGCGTTGGGGAGGGAATGGCCTATGGCTACACCTTC
TRBV11-2,TRBJ2-6,17,-,TRBD1,CASSFWTGTWGANVLTF,TGTGCCAGCAGCTTTTGGACAGGGACGTGGGGGGCCAACGTCCTGACTTTC
TRBV5-6,TRBJ2-7,13,few,-,CASSFSGTYEQYF,TGTGCCAGCAGTTTCTCAGGGACCTACGAGCAGTACTTC
TRBV7-9,TRBJ1-1,15,-,TRBD1,CASSFIQGAVTEAFF,TGTGCCAGCAGCTTTATACAGGGGGCGGTCACTGAAGCTTTCTTT
TRBV29-1,TRBJ2-1,13,-,TRBD1,CSVGGQGALRQFF,TGCAGCGTGGGGGGACAGGGGGCGCTTAGGCAGTTCTTC
TRBV28,TRBJ1-1,15,-,-,CASSLVTARNTEAFF,TGTGCCAGCAGTTTAGTGACAGCTCGGAACACTGAAGCTTTCTTT
TRBV19,TRBJ1-3,16,-,-,CASTSIDTSSGNTIYF,TGTGCCAGTACGTCGATAGACACTAGCTCTGGAAACACCATATATTTT
TRBV4-1,TRBJ2-1,14,-,-,CASSPGSTWNEQFF,TGCGCCAGCAGCCCCGGGTCTACTTGGAATGAGCAGTTCTTC
TRBV27,TRBJ1-5,13,-,-,CASWEKGGQPQHF,TGTGCCAGCTGGGAGAAAGGAGGACAGCCCCAGCATTTT
TRBV7-9,TRBJ2-5,15,-,-,CASSLEGQGRETQYF,TGTGCCAGCAGCTTAGAAGGGCAGGGGCGGGAGACCCAGTACTTC
TRBV18,TRBJ2-7,14,-,-,CASSPRDNSYEQYF,TGTGCCAGCTCACCCCGGGACAACTCCTACGAGCAGTACTTC
TRBV7-2,TRBJ2-1,15,-,TRBD1,CASSLGQGSYNEQFF,TGTGCCAGCAGCCTAGGACAGGGATCCTACAATGAGCAGTTCTTC
TRBV5-6,TRBJ2-5,14,-,-,CASSLGQIQETQYF,TGTGCCAGCAGCTTGGGACAGATCCAAGAGACCCAGTACTTC
TRBV7-8,TRBJ2-6,16,-,TRBD2,CATKVAGVSGANVLTF,TGTGCCACCAAGGTTGCGGGAGTTTCTGGGGCCAACGTCCTGACTTTC
TRBV14,TRBJ2-1,14,-,TRBD2,CASSPWTSGTELVF,TGTGCCAGCAGCCCCTGGACTAGCGGGACCGAACTCGTCTTC
TRBV7-8,TRBJ1-1,16,once,-,CASSLALSSRGTEAFF,TGTGCCAGCAGCTTAGCGCTGTCCTCCAGGGGCACTGAAGCTTTCTTT
TRBV5-6,TRBJ2-6,15,-,-,CASSLIRAGANVLTF,TGTGCCAGCAGCTTGATTCGGGCTGGGGCCAACGTCCTGACTTTC
TRBV19,TRBJ2-2,14,-,-,CASSMIGSHGELFF,TGTGCCAGTAGTATGATAGGGAGCCACGGGGAGCTGTTTTTT
TRBV3-1/TRBV3-2,TRBJ1-4,15,-,-,CASSQVAGANEKLFF,TGTGCCAGCAGCCAAGTCGCGGGGGCTAATGAAAAACTGTTTTTT
TRBV7-9,TRBJ1-2,15,-,-,CASSQFPGTDYGYTF,TGTGCCAGCAGCCAATTTCCCGGGACTGACTATGGCTACACCTTC
TRBV5-1,TRBJ2-5,16,-,TRBD2,CASSLGADPGGETQYF,TGCGCCAGCAGCTTGGGGGCGGACCCGGGGGGAGAGACCCAGTACTTC
TRBV19,TRBJ2-1,14,-,-,CASSMSYSYNEQFF,TGTGCCAGTAGTATGTCATACAGCTACAATGAGCAGTTCTTC
TRBV9,TRBJ1-2,15,-,TRBD1,CASSPRQGLGYGYTF,TGTGCCAGCAGCCCCAGACAGGGGTTAGGCTATGGCTACACCTTC
TRBV6-5,TRBJ1-6,14,few,-,CASRYTGLNSPLHF,TGTGCCAGCAGATATACAGGGCTGAATTCACCCCTCCACTTT
TRBV6-5,TRBJ2-7,13,-,-,CASRVAGSYEQYF,TGTGCCAGCAGAGTGGCAGGCTCCTACGAGCAGTACTTC
TRBV9,TRBJ2-7,14,-,-,CASSVEGSSYEQYF,TGTGCCAGCAGCGTAGAGGGGTCAAGCTACGAGCAGTACTTC
TRBV5-1,TRBJ2-7,15,-,TRBD2,CASSPGLARTYEQYF,TGCGCCAGCAGCCCCGGACTAGCGCGGACCTACGAGCAGTACTTC
TRBV25-1,TRBJ1-4,15,-,TRBD1,CASSEAYRGGEKLFF,TGTGCCAGCAGTGAAGCCTACAGGGGGGGTGAAAAACTGTTTTTT
TRBV11-3,TRBJ2-3,17,-,TRBD2,CASSGPSGLLSTDTQYF,TGTGCCAGCAGCGGCCCTAGCGGTCTACTGAGCACAGATACGCAGTATTTT
TRBV19,TRBJ1-5,16,-,-,CASSMEPPPSNQPQHF,TGTGCCAGTAGTATGGAGCCCCCGCCGAGCAATCAGCCCCAGCATTTT
TRBV13,TRBJ2-2,15,-,-,CASSLLLRSTGELFF,TGTGCCAGCAGCTTATTGTTAAGGAGCACCGGGGAGCTGTTTTTT
TRBV7-8,TRBJ2-7,14,-,-,CASSYVTGEHEQYF,TGTGCCAGCAGCTATGTCACGGGAGAACACGAGCAGTACTTC
TRBV5-8,TRBJ2-2,15,-,TRBD1,CASSRGQSNTGELFF,TGTGCCAGCAGCCGGGGACAGTCGAACACCGGGGAGCTGTTTTTT
TRBV6-2/TRBV6-3,TRBJ2-5,15,few,-,CASSYPGSPQETQYF,TGTGCCAGCAGTTATCCTGGCAGTCCACAAGAGACCCAGTACTTC
TRBV28,TRBJ1-5,14,-,TRBD1,CASSLDRVEQPQHF,TGTGCCAGCAGCCTTGACAGGGTGGAGCAGCCCCAGCATTTT
TRBV6-4,TRBJ2-1,16,-,TRBD2,CASSGGGTSGHNEQFF,TGTGCCAGCAGTGGGGGGGGGACTAGCGGCCACAATGAGCAGTTCTTC
TRBV7-9,TRBJ2-3,16,-,TRBD1,CASSPERQGSTDTQYF,TGTGCCAGCAGCCCGGAACGACAGGGTTCCACAGATACGCAGTATTTT